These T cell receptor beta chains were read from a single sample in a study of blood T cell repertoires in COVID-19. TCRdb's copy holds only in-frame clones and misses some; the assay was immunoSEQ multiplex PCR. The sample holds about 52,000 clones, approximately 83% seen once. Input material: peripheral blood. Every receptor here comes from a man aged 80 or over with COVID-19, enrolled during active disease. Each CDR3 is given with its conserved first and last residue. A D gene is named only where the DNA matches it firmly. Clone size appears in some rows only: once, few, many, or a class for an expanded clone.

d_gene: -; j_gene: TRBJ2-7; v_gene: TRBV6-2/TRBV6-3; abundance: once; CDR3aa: CASSYGGQRTYEQYF; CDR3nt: TGTGCCAGCAGTTACGGTGGACAACGTACCTACGAGCAGTACTTC
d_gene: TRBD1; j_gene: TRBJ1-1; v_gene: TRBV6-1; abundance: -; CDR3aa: CASSDVARGWTEAFF; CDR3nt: TGTGCCAGCAGTGACGTAGCCAGGGGGTGGACTGAAGCTTTCTTT
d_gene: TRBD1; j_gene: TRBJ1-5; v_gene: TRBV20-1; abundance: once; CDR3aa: CSASPDRDQPQHF; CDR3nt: TGCAGTGCTAGTCCTGACAGGGACCAGCCCCAGCATTTT
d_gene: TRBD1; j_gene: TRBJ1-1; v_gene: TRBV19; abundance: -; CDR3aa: CASSSGRQGDTEAFF; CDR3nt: TGTGCCAGTAGTAGCGGTCGGCAGGGGGACACTGAAGCTTTCTTT
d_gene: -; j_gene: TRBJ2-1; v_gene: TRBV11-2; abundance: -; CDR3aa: CASTRGTYNEQFF; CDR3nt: TGTGCCAGCACTCGGGGAACTTACAATGAGCAGTTCTTC
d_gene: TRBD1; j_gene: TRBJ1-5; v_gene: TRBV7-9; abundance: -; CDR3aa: CASSFTTGIGDNQPQHF; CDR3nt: TGTGCCAGCAGCTTCACGACAGGGATTGGGGACAATCAGCCCCAGCATTTT
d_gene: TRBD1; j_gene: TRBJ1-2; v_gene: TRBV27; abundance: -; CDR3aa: CASSPDRAYGYTF; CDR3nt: TGTGCCAGCAGTCCGGACAGGGCCTATGGCTACACCTTC
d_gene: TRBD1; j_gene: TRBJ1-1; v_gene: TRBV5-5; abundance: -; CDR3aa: CASSWSGQGLNTEAFF; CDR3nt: TGTGCCAGCAGCTGGTCGGGACAGGGGTTGAACACTGAAGCTTTCTTT
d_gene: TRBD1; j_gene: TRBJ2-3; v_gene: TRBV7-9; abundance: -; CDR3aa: CASSSQGAGSPTQYF; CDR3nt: TGTGCCAGCAGCTCTCAGGGGGCCGGGAGTCCGACGCAGTATTTT
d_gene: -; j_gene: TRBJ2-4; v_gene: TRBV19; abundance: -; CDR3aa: CASAAGTLKNIQYF; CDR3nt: TGTGCCAGCGCCGCGGGGACCCTCAAAAACATTCAGTACTTC
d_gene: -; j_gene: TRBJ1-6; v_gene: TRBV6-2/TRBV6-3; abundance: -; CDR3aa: CASSSSWRPSPLHF; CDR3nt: TGTGCCAGCAGTTCCTCCTGGCGGCCTTCACCCCTCCACTTT
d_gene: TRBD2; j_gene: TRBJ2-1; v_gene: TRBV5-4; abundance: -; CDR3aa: CASSEPPSGAYNEQFF; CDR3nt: TGTGCCAGCAGCGAACCGCCTAGCGGAGCCTACAATGAGCAGTTCTTC
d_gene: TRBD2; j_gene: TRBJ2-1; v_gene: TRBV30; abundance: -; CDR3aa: CAWTGGGNEQFF; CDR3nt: TGTGCCTGGACGGGGGGGGGCAATGAGCAGTTCTTC
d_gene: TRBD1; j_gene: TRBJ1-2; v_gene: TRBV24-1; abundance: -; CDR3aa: CATREGAGYGYTF; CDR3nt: TGTGCCACCCGGGAGGGGGCAGGCTATGGCTACACCTTC
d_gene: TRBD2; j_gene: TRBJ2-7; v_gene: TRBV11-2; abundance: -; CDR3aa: CASSLGASGSTIYEQYF; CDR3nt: TGTGCCAGCAGCTTAGGGGCTAGCGGGAGTACCATCTACGAGCAGTACTTC
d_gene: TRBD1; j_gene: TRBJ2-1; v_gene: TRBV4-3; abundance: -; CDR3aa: CASSQDLRTGGYNEQFF; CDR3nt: TGCGCCAGCAGCCAAGATCTCCGTACAGGGGGGTACAATGAGCAGTTCTTC
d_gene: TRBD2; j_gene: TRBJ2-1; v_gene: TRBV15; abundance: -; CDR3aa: CATSTSGSRYEQFF; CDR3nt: TGTGCCACCAGCACCAGCGGGAGCAGGTATGAGCAGTTCTTC
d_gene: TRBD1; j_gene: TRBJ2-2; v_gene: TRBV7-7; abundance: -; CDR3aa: CASSSGTGDIGELFF; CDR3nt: TGTGCCAGCAGCTCCGGGACAGGGGATATCGGGGAGCTGTTTTTT
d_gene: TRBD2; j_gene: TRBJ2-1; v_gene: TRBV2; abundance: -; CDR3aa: CASGLAAVGEQFF; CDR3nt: TGTGCCAGCGGGCTAGCGGCAGTTGGTGAGCAGTTCTTC
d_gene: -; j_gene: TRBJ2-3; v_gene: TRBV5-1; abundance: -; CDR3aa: CASSFGRGEDTQYF; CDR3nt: TGCGCCAGCAGCTTCGGCAGGGGGGAGGATACGCAGTATTTT
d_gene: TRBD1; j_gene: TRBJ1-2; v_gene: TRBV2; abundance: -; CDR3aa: CASAVGQANYGYTF; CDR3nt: TGTGCCAGCGCGGTGGGACAGGCGAACTATGGCTACACCTTC
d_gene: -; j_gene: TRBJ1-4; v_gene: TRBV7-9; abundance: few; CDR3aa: CASSLTTRDVEKLFF; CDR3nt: TGTGCCAGCAGCTTAACCACGCGGGATGTTGAAAAACTGTTTTTT
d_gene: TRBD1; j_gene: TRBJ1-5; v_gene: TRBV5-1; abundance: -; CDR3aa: CARTEGTGVRQPQHF; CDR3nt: TGCGCCAGGACGGAGGGGACAGGGGTTAGGCAGCCCCAGCATTTT
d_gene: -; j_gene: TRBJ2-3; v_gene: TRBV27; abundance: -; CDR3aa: CASLKFSGSSTDTQYF; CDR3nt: TGTGCCAGCTTAAAATTTAGCGGATCTAGCACAGATACGCAGTATTTT
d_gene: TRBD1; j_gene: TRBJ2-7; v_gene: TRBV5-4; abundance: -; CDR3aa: CASSFGQGTYEQYF; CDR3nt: TGTGCCAGCAGCTTTGGACAGGGGACCTACGAGCAGTACTTC
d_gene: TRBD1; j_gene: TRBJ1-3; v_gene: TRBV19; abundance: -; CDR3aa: CASSPTGTGSGNTIYF; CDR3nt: TGTGCCAGTAGTCCTACCGGGACAGGCTCTGGAAACACCATATATTTT
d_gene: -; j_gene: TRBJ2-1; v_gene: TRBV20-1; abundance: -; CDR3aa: CSALEVNEQFF; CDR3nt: TGCAGTGCCTTAGAGGTCAATGAGCAGTTCTTC
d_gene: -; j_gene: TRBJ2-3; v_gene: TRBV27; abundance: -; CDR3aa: CASSSGEFTDTQYF; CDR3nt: TGTGCCAGCAGCTCCGGAGAATTCACAGATACGCAGTATTTT
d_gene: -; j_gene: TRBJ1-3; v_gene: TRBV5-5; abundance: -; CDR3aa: CASSPNGVSGNTIYF; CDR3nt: TGTGCCAGCAGCCCCAACGGGGTCTCTGGAAACACCATATATTTT
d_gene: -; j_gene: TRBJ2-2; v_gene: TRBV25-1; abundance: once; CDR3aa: CASSPWLSGTNTGELFF; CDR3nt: TGTGCCAGCAGCCCGTGGCTTTCAGGGACGAACACCGGGGAGCTGTTTTTT
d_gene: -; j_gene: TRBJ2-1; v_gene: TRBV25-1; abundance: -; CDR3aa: CATFTGLEQFF; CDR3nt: TGTGCCACTTTTACTGGGCTTGAGCAGTTCTTC
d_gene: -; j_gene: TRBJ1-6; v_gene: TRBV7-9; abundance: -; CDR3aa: CASSLAQNNSPLHF; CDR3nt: TGTGCCAGCAGCTTAGCACAAAATAATTCACCCCTCCACTTT
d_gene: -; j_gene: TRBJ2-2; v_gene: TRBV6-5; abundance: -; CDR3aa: CASSQDRITGELFF; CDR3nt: TGTGCCAGCAGCCAGGACAGAATTACCGGGGAGCTGTTTTTT
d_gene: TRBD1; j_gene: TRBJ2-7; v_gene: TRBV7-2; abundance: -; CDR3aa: CASSLALTGAGSPYEQYF; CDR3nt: TGTGCCAGCAGCTTAGCGCTGACAGGGGCTGGGAGCCCCTACGAGCAGTACTTC
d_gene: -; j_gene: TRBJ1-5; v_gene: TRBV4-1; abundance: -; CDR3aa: CASSPGDIRSNQPQHF; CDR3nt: TGCGCCAGCAGCCCGGGGGATATCCGGAGCAATCAGCCCCAGCATTTT
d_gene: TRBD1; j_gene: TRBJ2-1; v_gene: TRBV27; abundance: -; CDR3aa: CASSLGPRGQGNNEQFF; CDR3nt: TGTGCCAGCAGTTTGGGCCCTAGGGGACAGGGGAACAATGAGCAGTTCTTC
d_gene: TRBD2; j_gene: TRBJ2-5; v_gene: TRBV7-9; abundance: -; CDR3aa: CASIIAGGETQYF; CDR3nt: TGTGCCAGCATTATCGCGGGGGGTGAGACCCAGTACTTC
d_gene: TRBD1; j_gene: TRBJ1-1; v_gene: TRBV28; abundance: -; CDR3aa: CASSSPGQGNTEAFF; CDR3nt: TGTGCCAGCAGTTCGCCGGGACAGGGGAACACTGAAGCTTTCTTT
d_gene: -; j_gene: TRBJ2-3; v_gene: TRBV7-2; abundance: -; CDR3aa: CASSLAPGEGQYF; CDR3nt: TGTGCCAGCAGCTTAGCTCCCGGGGAAGGGCAGTATTTT
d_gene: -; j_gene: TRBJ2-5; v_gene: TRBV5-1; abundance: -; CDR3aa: CASSLTGETQYF; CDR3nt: TGCGCCAGCAGCTTGACAGGAGAGACCCAGTACTTC
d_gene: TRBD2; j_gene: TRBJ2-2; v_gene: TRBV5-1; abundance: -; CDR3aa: CASSSPGLAGGGTGELFF; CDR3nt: TGCGCCAGCAGCTCGCCGGGACTAGCGGGAGGCGGAACCGGGGAGCTGTTTTTT
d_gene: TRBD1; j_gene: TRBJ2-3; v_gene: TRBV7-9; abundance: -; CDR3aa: CASIRTGGADTQYF; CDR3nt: TGTGCCAGCATCCGGACAGGGGGCGCAGATACGCAGTATTTT
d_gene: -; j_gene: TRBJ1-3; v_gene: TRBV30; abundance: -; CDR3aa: CAWSVGHGTPFGNTIYF; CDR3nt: TGTGCCTGGAGTGTAGGGCATGGGACTCCTTTTGGAAACACCATATATTTT